This record concerns one T cell receptor beta chain sequence. Its antigen is not yet known. Base qualities are not recorded, but no much larger clone differs from it by a single base. This entry comes from a study of blood T cell repertoires in COVID-19 (dated by TCRdb to the early 2020s). Turning to the overall study: Samples from collaborators originated in the United States, Italy and Spain and spanned both the acute and convalescent phases of COVID-19. Where available, HLA class I and class II types were obtained from metadata supplied by the sample provider rather than from assay-based typing. The material from the prospective study consisted of cDNA or gDNA derived from T cells, B-cell-depleted T cells, or PBMCs. The samples were drawn from two sources: the first 160 participants of the ongoing ImmuneRACE study, and 1,000 to 1,500 subjects contributed by 6 global collaborators. The repertoires were released in a freely available public database meant as a resource for research on the immune response to SARS-CoV-2. Sample metadata almost always included a de-identified subject ID, COVID-19 status, age in years and sex. The dataset comprised deeply sampled blood TCRbeta repertoires from subjects exposed to, actively infected with, or recovered from COVID-19. General conclusions and limits of the study: Clinical and demographic metadata were provided uncurated, with the amount varying by source and participant.

Via the germline V gene, CDR1 is SQVTM and CDR2 ANQGSEA. V lost 4 bases and J lost 3 bases; the stretch between them is 10 bases long. The CDR3 contains 13 residues, cysteine and phenylalanine counted. The retained sequence is limited to the CDR3, 39 bases, with the frame set at the first base. TCRbeta CDR3 regions were amplified from genomic DNA using the immunoSEQ Assay, a bias-controlled multiplex PCR. The study's own analysis went as follows. Within the assay, amplification of reference gene primers was used to estimate how many nucleated cells each sample contained. To quantify the absolute abundance of each unique TCRbeta CDR3 rearrangement, sequence reads were collapsed and filtered. For each sample, productive Simpson clonality was calculated by taking the square root of Simpson's diversity index across productive rearrangements. TCRdb stores this immuneACCESS table with in-frame sequences only. Part of the clones is absent; in the studies checked, under half of the shortfall reflects unresolved V genes, and no reason is known for the rest. The V and J calls and the clone size are those of that table, but D and trimming were determined from the DNA. Present in this sample are some 380,000 clones, nearly 90% of which were seen just once. Clones ranked in the top ten supply about 7% of the sample.

The collaborating institutions used their own protocols to collect whole blood in K2EDTA tubes. For TCRbeta analysis, collaborators shipped samples in one of three forms: frozen whole blood, isolated PBMCs, or DNA extracted from either of those sample types. This clonotype was obtained from a man aged 18 to 30 with active or convalescent COVID-19. The sequenced sample was peripheral blood. The rearrangement combines TRBV29-1 with TRBJ1-5; there is no confident call for the D gene. The sequence in DNA is TGCAGCGTTGTTGTGAGTCCCAATCAGCCCCAGCATTTT. This codes for CSVVVSPNQPQHF.